Presented here are 25 T cell receptor beta chains from one specimen sequenced in a study of molecular identifiers for immune sequencing clone quantification. TCRdb reprocessed the PCR reads with MiXCR, giving one entry per CDR3 protein. The data hold tens of thousands of distinct CDR3 sequences, with less than 20% observed a single time. Material: naive CD8+ T cells from blood, with Jurkat cell RNA spiked in. Subset of the sample: FACS-sorted CD8+CD4-CCR7+CD45RA+ naive T cells. The receptor source for this set is a human donor in good health. Some libraries in this study had Jurkat cell RNA spiked in.

J is TRBJ2-7 and V is TRBV4-1, with 10 bases that match TRBD2. The CDR3 is made up of 16 amino acids. J lost 7 bases, V lost 1 base, and 10 bases had no gene match. Germline lookup yields CDR1 MGHRA and CDR2 YSYEKL. Here the CDR3 reads CASSQGHGAGGSEQYF. The CDR3 DNA sequence: TGCGCCAGCAGCCAAGGGCACGGAGCGGGAGGGTCTGAGCAGTACTTC.

This clonotype was detected ten times or more. The genes are TRBV7-6 and TRBJ2-3; D is possibly TRBD2 (6 bases). There are 16 residues in the CDR3. Germline V lookup: CDR1 SGHVS, CDR2 FNYEAQ. V was cut by 0 bases and J by 3 bases, with 13 bases left in between. The CDR3 nucleotides are TGTGCCAGCAGCTTAGCGATGGGGACTTCTACAGATACGCAGTATTTT. It codes for CASSLAMGTSTDTQYF.

In this sample, this clonotype turned up many times. J is TRBJ2-2 and V is TRBV28, with D possibly matching TRBD2 (5 bases). From germline, CDR1 is MDHEN and CDR2 SYDVKM. Trimming left V 4 bases short and J 3 bases short, with 21 bases between. This CDR3 comprises 18 residues. CDR3 bases: TGTGCCAGCAGTTCAGACATTATAGCGAGAGACCACACCGGGGAGCTGTTTTTT. It codes for CASSSDIIARDHTGELFF. Filled out from reference TRBV28 and TRBJ2-2, the complete variable domain reads DVKVTQSSRYLVKRTGEKVFLECVQDMDHENMFWYRQDPGLGLRLIYFSYDVKMKEKGDIPEGYSVSREKKERFSLILESASTNQTSMYLCASSSDIIARDHTGELFFGEGSRLTVL.

Worth noting for this clonotype: Just one base apart from a much larger clone, this may be a read error. The chain carries TRBV7-8 and TRBJ2-3, with 9 bases fitting TRBD2. Germline V CDR1 and CDR2: SGHVS, FQNEAQ. The CDR3 has 13 amino acids. DNA of the CDR3: TGTGCCGGCAGCGTAGCGGGAGCAGATACGCAGTATTTT. This translates into CAGSVAGADTQYF.

This clonotype has a count of ten or more. This chain connects TRBV4-3 to TRBJ2-2, with 9 positions matching TRBD2. V shed 0 bases, J shed 4 bases, and the junction held 9 bases outside the gene matches. The germline gives CDR1 LGHNA, CDR2 YSLEER. The CDR3 is 18 residues long. The CDR3 DNA sequence: TGCGCCAGCAGCCAAGATTTGTGGACTAGCGTGGGCACCGGGGAGCTGTTTTTT. Its protein product is CASSQDLWTSVGTGELFF.

The chain links TRBV7-2 to TRBJ2-7; D might be TRBD2 (6 bases). V lost 4 bases, J lost 6 bases, and 13 bases lay in between. CDR3 size: 13 residues. Germline lookup yields CDR1 SGHTA and CDR2 FQGNSA. The CDR3 protein is CASSWGGRGEQYF. The CDR3 nucleotides are TGTGCCAGCAGCTGGGGAGGCCGGGGCGAGCAGTACTTC.

This clonotype was counted a few times. The V gene is TRBV13, the J gene TRBJ2-7; maybe TRBD1 (5 bases). The V gene's germline CDR1 is PRHDT and CDR2 FYEKMQ (reference sequence). The CDR3 has 13 residues. V shed 5 bases and J shed 3 bases, with 11 bases lying between them. This chain's CDR3 is CASSAQGGYEQYF. The CDR3 DNA reads as TGTGCCAGCAGCGCCCAGGGTGGCTACGAGCAGTACTTC.

The sample holds one count of this clonotype. Since the CDR3 does not end with the conserved phenylalanine or tryptophan, this likely comes from a read error. V gene TRBV9 combines with J gene TRBJ1-1, with a tentative D call TRBD1 (5 bases). Trimming cost V 4 bases and J 5 bases, with 18 bases left between them. The CDR3 is 15 amino acids. Germline V gene sequence: CDR1 SGDLS, CDR2 YYNGEE. The CDR3 nucleotides are TGTGCCAGCAGCCCGACGCAGGGAAGCTTGACTGAAGCTTTCTCT. Translating gives CASSPTQGSLTEAFS.

This clonotype was counted at least ten times. The V and J genes are TRBV6-2 or TRBV6-3 and TRBJ2-1; D is perhaps TRBD2 (6 bases). The CDR3 contains 16 residues. V dropped 6 bases and J dropped 0 bases, with 15 bases sitting between them. The germline gives CDR1 MNHEY, CDR2 SVGEGT. The DNA of the CDR3 is TGTGCCAGCAGCCCAAAGGCACTAGCCTCCTACAATGAGCAGTTCTTC. Encoded protein: CASSPKALASYNEQFF.

This clonotype was seen only once. The CDR3 DNA sequence: TGTGCCAGCAGCTCCGGACTACTCAACAATGAGCAGTTCTTC. This codes for CASSSGLLNNEQFF. The chain carries TRBV28 and TRBJ2-1; tentative D call: TRBD2 (6 bases). Trimming took off 6 bases at V and 5 bases at J, with 14 bases between the two ends. The CDR3 consists of 14 residues. CDR1 and CDR2 (germline): MDHEN, SYDVKM.

This clonotype was seen at least ten times. V gene TRBV12-3 or TRBV12-4 combines with J gene TRBJ2-3; no firm D call. The CDR3 runs to 10 residues. Trimming stripped 7 bases from V and 12 bases from J, with 11 bases between. The DNA of the CDR3 is TGTGCCAGCAACCCCGGATTTCAGTATTTT. This codes for CASNPGFQYF.

This chain joins TRBV6-6 and TRBJ2-1, with TRBD2 identical over 9 bases. Germline assignment: CDR1 MNHNY and CDR2 SVGAGI (reference sequence). The CDR3 runs 16 residues. The trim removed 2 bases at V and 4 bases at J, leaving 6 bases unmatched. The CDR3 bases are TGTGCCAGCAGTTACCAGGGACTAGCAGTATACAATGAGCAGTTCTTC. As protein: CASSYQGLAVYNEQFF.

This clonotype showed up just a few times. The chain joins TRBV3-1 to TRBJ2-1; 8 nucleotides line up with TRBD1. Unmatched junction bases numbered 15, after V lost 4 bases and J lost 10 bases. CDR1 is LGHDT, CDR2 YNNKEL, per germline (reference sequence). The CDR3 sequence is 16 residues long. CDR3: CASSPISQGVLTEQFF. As DNA, the CDR3 is TGTGCCAGCAGCCCAATCTCACAGGGGGTTTTAACCGAGCAGTTCTTC.

This clonotype was observed a handful of times. The chain carries TRBV15 and TRBJ1-1; D is ambiguous. Trimming removed 0 bases from V and 4 bases from J, with 18 bases in between. In germline, CDR1 is LNHNV, CDR2 YYDKDF (reference sequence). This CDR3 comprises 17 residues. As DNA, the CDR3 is TGTGCCACCAGCAGAGACTCTTCGACACCCTTGGGCACTGAAGCTTTCTTT. It specifies CATSRDSSTPLGTEAFF.

This clonotype has ten or more counts. The chain recombines TRBV11-2 with TRBJ2-1, with 11 bases fitting TRBD2. Germline V gene sequence: CDR1 SGHAT, CDR2 FQNNGV. Trimming at V came to 1 base and at J to 4 bases, leaving 6 bases not matched to a gene. This CDR3 contains 17 residues. CDR3 bases: TGTGCCAGCAGCTTAGCCCGGGGACTAGCGGTATACAATGAGCAGTTCTTC. It codes for CASSLARGLAVYNEQFF. Based on the CDR3 plus reference TRBV11-2 and TRBJ2-1, the full variable domain is EAGVAQSPRYKIIEKRQSVAFWCNPISGHATLYWYQQILGQGPKLLIQFQNNGVVDDSQLPKDRFSAERLKGVDSTLKIQPAKLEDSAVYLCASSLARGLAVYNEQFFGPGTRLTVL.

This clonotype was picked up many times. The chain couples TRBV24-1 to TRBJ1-4, with 7 nucleotides matching TRBD1. The germline gives CDR1 KGHDR, CDR2 SFDVKD. This CDR3 contains 18 residues. V gave up 0 bases and J gave up 8 bases; unmatched junction bases: 14. The DNA for the CDR3 is TGTGCCACCAGTGATTTGCGCCGAGGGGGCGAGAGGAGCGAAAAACTGTTTTTT. It is translated as CATSDLRRGGERSEKLFF.

In this sample, this clonotype turned up many times. One end of the junction does not line up with germline, which may come from a read error. This CDR3 reads CASSYQRTSGLERFF. The CDR3 DNA reads as TGTGCCAGCAGTTACCAGCGGACGTCCGGCTTAGAGCGGTTCTTC. The V and J genes are TRBV6-2 or TRBV6-3 and TRBJ2-1, with D maybe TRBD2 (5 bases). This CDR3 has 15 amino acids. Per germline, CDR1 MNHEY and CDR2 SVGEGT.

This clonotype was recorded many times. CDR3 DNA: TGTGCCAGCAACTCTGGGGCCAACGTCCTGACTTTC. It yields the protein CASNSGANVLTF. The chain is built from TRBV7-6 and TRBJ2-6; no firm D call. CDR1 and CDR2 (germline): SGHVS, FNYEAQ. This CDR3 is 12 amino acids long. Trimming shortened V by 7 bases and J by 0 bases, and 1 base separated the two germline ends.

The chain uses TRBV29-1 and TRBJ2-3, with a possible D match to TRBD1 (5 bases). The CDR3 has 14 amino acids. V was shortened by 3 bases and J by 2 bases, with 12 bases between the two germline ends. Germline V gene data show CDR1 as SQVTM and CDR2 as ANQGSEA. The CDR3 DNA is TGCAGCGTTGAGGGGCGCCCACTCACAGATACGCAGTATTTT. Its protein product is CSVEGRPLTDTQYF.

This clonotype was recorded at least ten times. The genes are TRBV27 and TRBJ2-7; D is possibly TRBD1 or TRBD2 (5 bases each). In germline, CDR1 is MNHEY, CDR2 SMNVEV (reference sequence). Trimming cost V 8 bases and J 4 bases, with 18 bases left between them. This CDR3 has 14 residues. The CDR3 DNA is TGTGCCAGCGGCCGGGACGGAGGAAATTACGAGCAGTACTTC. It codes for CASGRDGGNYEQYF.

Comment on this clonotype: With a much larger clone just one base away, this may be a read error. The rearrangement links TRBV6-2 or TRBV6-3 to TRBJ2-5; D possibly corresponds to TRBD2 (5 bases). The CDR3 is 16 residues long. Trimming stripped 5 bases from V and 2 bases from J, with 18 bases between. Per germline, CDR1 MNHEY and CDR2 SVGEGT. The CDR3 coding sequence is TGTGCCAGCAGTCACGGGCTGGGAAGAGGGCAAGAGACCCAGTACTTC. Translation gives CASSHGLGRGQETQYF.

This clonotype occurred many times. This chain joins TRBV29-1 and TRBJ2-6, with D hard to call. Germline assignment: CDR1 SQVTM and CDR2 ANQGSEA. The length of the CDR3 is 15 residues. Trimming stripped 4 bases from V and 0 bases from J, with 10 bases between. The CDR3 DNA follows: TGCAGCGTTGCGGACCCCCACTCTGGGGCCAACGTCCTGACTTTC. Residues: CSVADPHSGANVLTF.

A word on this clonotype: The conserved final phenylalanine or tryptophan is absent from the CDR3, which likely points to a read error. The chain is built from TRBV7-9 and TRBJ2-7; TRBD2 matches at 8 bases. CDR3 length: 17 residues. V was pared by 1 base and J by 3 bases, with 11 bases of the junction left unmatched. Germline V CDR1 and CDR2: SEHNR, FQNEAQ (reference sequence). The CDR3 sequence: CASSLVGTGGPLYEQYS. CDR3 sequence (DNA): TGTGCCAGCAGCTTAGTTGGGACGGGAGGGCCTCTCTACGAGCAGTACTCC.

This clonotype was counted ten times or more. The rearrangement links TRBV6-2 or TRBV6-3 to TRBJ2-5, with 12 bases aligning to TRBD2. This CDR3 comprises 16 residues. Germline V gives CDR1 MNHEY, CDR2 SVGEGT. V trimming: 7 bases; J trimming: 1 base; junction bases outside the gene matches: 7. DNA for the CDR3: TGTGCCAGCACCTGCGGACTAGCGGGACTCCAAGAGACCCAGTACTTC. Encoded protein: CASTCGLAGLQETQYF.

This clonotype was found many times. The chain employs TRBV4-3 and TRBJ1-1, with D hard to call. With 2 bases removed from V and 6 bases from J, the gap between germline ends came to 7 bases. The CDR3 totals 12 residues. The V gene's germline CDR1 is LGHNA and CDR2 YSLEER. CDR3 sequence reads: CASSQLGSEAFF. Written as DNA, the CDR3 is TGCGCCAGCAGCCAATTGGGTTCTGAAGCTTTCTTT.